These T cell receptor beta chains were read from a single sample in a study of blood T cell repertoires in COVID-19. Sequencing was performed with immunoSEQ multiplex PCR; in TCRdb, only in-frame clones are kept and a portion is missing. In the table there are roughly 20,000 clones, around 77% of which are singletons. Sequenced material: peripheral blood. Receptors were obtained from a man in his sixties or seventies with COVID-19, enrolled during active disease. CDR3s include the opening cysteine and the closing phenylalanine or tryptophan. A D gene is named only where the DNA matches it firmly. The listing skips clone size in some rows; elsewhere it reads once, few, many or a size class.

CDR3 DNA: TGTGCCACCGGTCGGACTAGACAAGAGACCCAGTACTTC
CDR3 protein: CATGRTRQETQYF
D gene: TRBD2
CDR3 length: 13
J gene: TRBJ2-5
V gene: TRBV15
clone size: once

CDR3 DNA: TGCGCCAGCAGCCGGCAGGGGACCTACGAGCAGTACTTC
CDR3 protein: CASSRQGTYEQYF
D gene: -
CDR3 length: 13
J gene: TRBJ2-7
V gene: TRBV5-1
clone size: -

CDR3 DNA: TGTGCCAGCAGGCCCCGGGGAGCGGGGAACAATGAGCAGTTCTTC
CDR3 protein: CASRPRGAGNNEQFF
D gene: TRBD2
CDR3 length: 15
J gene: TRBJ2-1
V gene: TRBV3-1/TRBV3-2
clone size: -

CDR3 DNA: TGCGCCAGCAGCTTACTCCCGGGACAGGGTTCAGGCTACGAGCAGTACTTC
CDR3 protein: CASSLLPGQGSGYEQYF
D gene: TRBD1
CDR3 length: 17
J gene: TRBJ2-7
V gene: TRBV5-1
clone size: -

CDR3 DNA: TGCAGCGTTGAAGATTCCGGAGCGGGGAACACTGAAGCTTTCTTT
CDR3 protein: CSVEDSGAGNTEAFF
D gene: -
CDR3 length: 15
J gene: TRBJ1-1
V gene: TRBV29-1
clone size: -

CDR3 DNA: TGTGCCAGCAGCGCTAGCGGGGGGTCGGGGACAGATACGCAGTATTTT
CDR3 protein: CASSASGGSGTDTQYF
D gene: TRBD2
CDR3 length: 16
J gene: TRBJ2-3
V gene: TRBV9
clone size: -

CDR3 DNA: TGTGCCACCAGCAGTGACAGGTCCGGGAAGCATTTT
CDR3 protein: CATSSDRSGKHF
D gene: -
CDR3 length: 12
J gene: TRBJ1-5
V gene: TRBV15
clone size: -

CDR3 DNA: TGTGCCAGTAGGTCCTCGGGAGCGGGTAAGGACGTTACGCAGTATTTT
CDR3 protein: CASRSSGAGKDVTQYF
D gene: -
CDR3 length: 16
J gene: TRBJ2-3
V gene: TRBV19
clone size: -

CDR3 DNA: TGTGCCAGCTCACCAATCAGGGGGTATCAGCCCCAGCATTTT
CDR3 protein: CASSPIRGYQPQHF
D gene: TRBD1
CDR3 length: 14
J gene: TRBJ1-5
V gene: TRBV18
clone size: -

CDR3 DNA: TGTGCCAGCAGCTTAGCCATACGTGCGTCTTATGGCTACACCTTC
CDR3 protein: CASSLAIRASYGYTF
D gene: -
CDR3 length: 15
J gene: TRBJ1-2
V gene: TRBV7-9
clone size: -

CDR3 DNA: TGTGCCTCCTACAGTGGCACAACTAATGAAAAACTGTTTTTT
CDR3 protein: CASYSGTTNEKLFF
D gene: -
CDR3 length: 14
J gene: TRBJ1-4
V gene: TRBV28
clone size: -

CDR3 DNA: TGTGCCAGCAGAGAGGGACTGGGGAGCTCCTACGAGCAGTACTTC
CDR3 protein: CASREGLGSSYEQYF
D gene: -
CDR3 length: 15
J gene: TRBJ2-7
V gene: TRBV6-5
clone size: -

CDR3 DNA: TGTGCCAGCAGCTTGGCGCGGGGCCTTCGTGGAAAACTGTTTTTT
CDR3 protein: CASSLARGLRGKLFF
D gene: -
CDR3 length: 15
J gene: TRBJ1-4
V gene: TRBV5-4
clone size: once

CDR3 DNA: TGCGCCAGCAGCCCGGGGGGGTTTGGACAGCCCCAGCATTTT
CDR3 protein: CASSPGGFGQPQHF
D gene: -
CDR3 length: 14
J gene: TRBJ1-5
V gene: TRBV5-1
clone size: -

CDR3 DNA: TGCAGCGTTGAGACTACACCCACCGGGGAGCTGTTTTTT
CDR3 protein: CSVETTPTGELFF
D gene: -
CDR3 length: 13
J gene: TRBJ2-2
V gene: TRBV29-1
clone size: few

CDR3 DNA: TGTGCCAGCTCACCTCTGGCGGGGGAAGGTGGCTACACCTTC
CDR3 protein: CASSPLAGEGGYTF
D gene: -
CDR3 length: 14
J gene: TRBJ1-2
V gene: TRBV18
clone size: -

CDR3 DNA: TGTGCCAGCAAGGCAGGGGATACCCCCGGGGAGCTGTTTTTT
CDR3 protein: CASKAGDTPGELFF
D gene: -
CDR3 length: 14
J gene: TRBJ2-2
V gene: TRBV6-4
clone size: -

CDR3 DNA: TGTGCCAGCAGTTTACTCCGGGTTTCAACTGAAGCTTTCTTT
CDR3 protein: CASSLLRVSTEAFF
D gene: -
CDR3 length: 14
J gene: TRBJ1-1
V gene: TRBV28
clone size: -

CDR3 DNA: TGTGCCAGTAGTATAAGGGGTTTCACGACTAGCCTCGACACAGATACGCAGTATTTT
CDR3 protein: CASSIRGFTTSLDTDTQYF
D gene: TRBD2
CDR3 length: 19
J gene: TRBJ2-3
V gene: TRBV19
clone size: medium-sized

CDR3 DNA: TGTGCCAGCAGAAGTGAGGGCAATCAGCCCCAGCATTTT
CDR3 protein: CASRSEGNQPQHF
D gene: -
CDR3 length: 13
J gene: TRBJ1-5
V gene: TRBV2
clone size: -

CDR3 DNA: TGTGCCAGCAGCTTGGGGCGACAGGGCTGGAATACTGAAGCTTTCTTT
CDR3 protein: CASSLGRQGWNTEAFF
D gene: TRBD1
CDR3 length: 16
J gene: TRBJ1-1
V gene: TRBV5-6
clone size: -

CDR3 DNA: TGTGCCAGCAGCGTAGAGGGGGGACAGGGTAATTCACCCCTCCACTTT
CDR3 protein: CASSVEGGQGNSPLHF
D gene: TRBD1
CDR3 length: 16
J gene: TRBJ1-6
V gene: TRBV9
clone size: once

CDR3 DNA: TGTGCCAGCAGCTCCAGTGCGGGAGGTAGCAATGAGCAGTTCTTC
CDR3 protein: CASSSSAGGSNEQFF
D gene: TRBD2
CDR3 length: 15
J gene: TRBJ2-1
V gene: TRBV5-4
clone size: -

CDR3 DNA: TGTGCCAGCAGTTTACGGGACTTTCTCCTCTATTTT
CDR3 protein: CASSLRDFLLYF
D gene: -
CDR3 length: 12
J gene: TRBJ2-3
V gene: TRBV27
clone size: -

CDR3 DNA: TGTGCCAGCAGCTCGGCACCCCGGGGGGCAGAGACCCAGTACTTC
CDR3 protein: CASSSAPRGAETQYF
D gene: -
CDR3 length: 15
J gene: TRBJ2-5
V gene: TRBV5-5
clone size: -

CDR3 DNA: TGTGCCAGCAGCTTTAGCGGGGGCCGCAATGAGCAGTTCTTC
CDR3 protein: CASSFSGGRNEQFF
D gene: TRBD2
CDR3 length: 14
J gene: TRBJ2-1
V gene: TRBV13
clone size: once

CDR3 DNA: TGCGCCAGCAGCTTGTTGGGGACAGGGAGTAAGGAGACCCAGTACTTC
CDR3 protein: CASSLLGTGSKETQYF
D gene: TRBD1
CDR3 length: 16
J gene: TRBJ2-5
V gene: TRBV5-1
clone size: -